This TCR beta chain is drawn from a study of cytomegalovirus exposure and HLA in healthy donors. With respect to this clone: Its antigen is currently unknown.

The study ran its PCR with 60 Vbeta and 13 Jbeta primers. Profiling relied on immunoSEQ multiplex PCR, and the TCRdb table lists in-frame clones only, not all of them. Its listing shows under 200,000 clones. Study-wide findings and caveats: As a later analysis showed, a missense DCLRE1C variant was linked to trimming of TCR beta V- and J-genes.

Sample: PBMCs. The TCR was taken from a man aged 25 to 40 in good health and CMV-seronegative.

The CDR3 coding sequence is TGCGCCAGCAGCTCGGAACAGGGGGCGTTTGGGTATGAAGCTTTCTTT. Translating gives CASSSEQGAFGYEAFF. This rearrangement joins TRBV5-1 to TRBJ1-1; 9 bases map to TRBD1. This CDR3 spans 16 amino acids. The V and J ends lost 3 bases and 7 bases, in that order; junction bases with no gene match: 13. Germline lookup yields CDR1 SGHRS and CDR2 YFSETQ.